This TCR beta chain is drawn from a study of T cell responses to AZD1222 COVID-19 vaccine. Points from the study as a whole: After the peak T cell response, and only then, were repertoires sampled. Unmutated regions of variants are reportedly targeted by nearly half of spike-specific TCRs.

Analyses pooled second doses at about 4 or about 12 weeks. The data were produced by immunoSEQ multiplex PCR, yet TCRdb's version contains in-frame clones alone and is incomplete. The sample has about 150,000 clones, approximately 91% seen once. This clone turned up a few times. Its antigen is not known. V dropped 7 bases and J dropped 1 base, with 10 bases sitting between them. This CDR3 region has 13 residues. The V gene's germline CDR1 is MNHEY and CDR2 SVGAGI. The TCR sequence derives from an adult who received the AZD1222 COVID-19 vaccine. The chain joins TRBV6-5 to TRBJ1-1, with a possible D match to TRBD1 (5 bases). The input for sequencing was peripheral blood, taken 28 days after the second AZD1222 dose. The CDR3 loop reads CASNWQGNTEAFF. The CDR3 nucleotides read TGTGCCAGCAATTGGCAGGGGAACACTGAAGCTTTCTTT.